Following are 31 T cell receptor beta chains from one sample sequenced in a study of T cell clonality in common variable immunodeficiency. Produced via immunoSEQ multiplex PCR; TCRdb's table is partial and in-frame only. In total the sample includes roughly 50,000 clones, none of them seen once. The sequenced material came from peripheral blood mononuclear cells. The receptors originated from a person between 18 and 69 years old in good health.

This clone was observed many times. From the germline J gene comes the end of the CDR3, since the read stops 3 residues before it. The chain couples TRBV29-1 to TRBJ1-2, with 8 bases fitting TRBD1. V was pared by 7 bases and J by 6 bases, with 10 bases of the junction left unmatched. In germline, CDR1 is SQVTM, CDR2 ANQGSEA. The CDR3 consists of 13 residues. The CDR3 protein is CSGAGTGGHGYTF. Incomplete CDR3 DNA: TGCAGCGGTGCCGGGACAGGAGGTCATGGC.

In this sample, this clone turned up a few times. The missing CDR3 end, 3 residues past where the read stops, is filled in from the germline J gene. The J gene is TRBJ2-3, the V gene TRBV19; 12 positions agree with TRBD1. CDR3 length: 16 residues. Per the germline V gene, CDR1 is LNHDA and CDR2 is SQIVND (reference sequence). CDR3: CASSMTGQGAGQPQYF. The DNA read from the CDR3 is TGTGCCAGTAGTATGACGGGACAGGGGGCTGGACAGCCG.

This clone appeared many times. Read data end 3 residues before the CDR3 end; the end is taken from the germline J gene. The chain recombines TRBV20-1 with TRBJ2-3; TRBD2 agrees at 13 bases. V dropped 6 bases and J dropped 1; count of bases not matched to a gene: 10. From germline, CDR1 is DFQATT and CDR2 SNEGSKA (reference sequence). CDR3 size: 17 residues. The part of the CDR3 DNA that was read is TGCAGTGCCAAACTTGGACTAGCGGGAGCACGCACAGATACG. Translated, it gives CSAKLGLAGARTDT. The entire CDR3 is CSAKLGLAGARTDTQYF.

This clone has a count of ten or more. Read data end 3 residues before the CDR3 end; the end is taken from the germline J gene. This chain uses TRBV5-1 with TRBJ2-1, with TRBD2 identical over 7 bases. The CDR3 runs 14 residues. Germline CDR1 and CDR2: SGHRS and YFSETQ. Unmatched junction bases numbered 5, after V lost 0 bases and J lost 8 bases. CDR3 bases read: TGCGCCAGCAGCTTGGGAAGCGGGATGGATGAG. Its protein is CASSLGSGMDE. The full-length CDR3 reads as CASSLGSGMDEQFF.

This clone was picked up a small number of times. The sequenced fragment ends 3 residues before the CDR3 boundary, so the rest is inferred from the germline J gene. J is TRBJ1-2 and V is TRBV5-1; 12 bases are shared with TRBD1. This CDR3 contains 15 residues. V was pared by 0 bases and J by 6 bases, with 3 bases of the junction left unmatched. The germline V gene encodes CDR1 SGHRS and CDR2 YFSETQ. Incomplete CDR3 DNA: TGCGCCAGCAGCTTGGTAGGGACAGGGGGCGATGGC. Protein: CASSLVGTGGDG. The complete CDR3 sequence is CASSLVGTGGDGYTF. Based on the CDR3 plus reference TRBV5-1 and TRBJ1-2, the full variable domain is KAGVTQTPRYLIKTRGQQVTLSCSPISGHRSVSWYQQTPGQGLQFLFEYFSETQRNKGNFPGRFSGRQFSNSRSEMNVSTLELGDSALYLCASSLVGTGGDGYTFGSGTRLTVV.

As to this clone: The read ends 3 residues early relative to the CDR3; the germline J gene fills the gap. The V and J genes are TRBV19 and TRBJ1-5, with TRBD1 matching 10 bases. The germline V gene has CDR1 LNHDA and CDR2 SQIVND (reference sequence). The CDR3 runs 14 residues. CDR3 in amino acids: CASSRQGAQAPQHF. The sequenced part of the CDR3 DNA is TGTGCCAGTAGTAGACAGGGGGCGCAGGCCCCC.

This clone showed up many times. The CDR3 DNA, read in part, is TGCAGTGCCGACCCCATTTTAGCGGGAGCTTTGAATGAG. Amino acids: CSADPILAGALNE. The full-length CDR3 reads as CSADPILAGALNEQFF. The chain links TRBV20-1 to TRBJ2-1; 9 nucleotides agree with TRBD2. The read halts 3 residues ahead of the CDR3 end, with the missing end drawn from the germline J gene. CDR3 length equals 16 residues. CDR1 is DFQATT, CDR2 SNEGSKA, per germline (reference sequence). Unmatched junction bases numbered 16, after V lost 6 bases and J lost 7 bases.

This clone was counted at least ten times. Sequencing ends 3 residues short of the CDR3 end; the germline J gene provides the rest. Other DNA sequences from this sample encode an identical CDR3 as well. V usage is TRBV2 and J usage is TRBJ2-7; 10 bases are shared with TRBD1. The CDR3 totals 14 residues. Trimming cost V 6 bases and J 5 bases; bases outside gene matches: 7. CDR1 is SNHLY, CDR2 FYNNEI, per germline. Partial CDR3 DNA: TGTGCCAGCAGGGGGACAGGGGTCCTCCACGAG. It specifies CASRGTGVLHE. Given in full, the CDR3 is CASRGTGVLHEQYF.

This clone occurred a few times. Read coverage stops 3 residues before the CDR3 terminus; the germline J gene supplies the remainder. The V and J genes are TRBV30 and TRBJ1-2, with TRBD1 as a possible D gene (6 bases). V was pared by 0 bases and J by 6 bases, with 11 bases between. Germline loops: CDR1 GTSNPN, CDR2 SVGIG (reference sequence). The CDR3 contains 13 residues. Partial CDR3 DNA: TGTGCCTGGAGTGTACGGGGACACCATGGC. Amino acid sequence: CAWSVRGHHG. In full, the CDR3 is CAWSVRGHHGYTF.

Details on this clone: From the germline J gene comes the end of the CDR3, since the read stops 3 residues before it. The chain links TRBV19 to TRBJ1-5, with 7 bases fitting TRBD1. The J segment lost 7 bases and the V segment lost 5 bases, leaving 5 bases of the junction unmatched. CDR3 length: 13 amino acids. Germline CDR1 reads LNHDA; CDR2 reads SQIVND (reference sequence). The CDR3 DNA, read in part, is TGTGCCAGTAGTTGGACAGGAGGGCAGCCC. This encodes CASSWTGGQP. The whole CDR3 sequence reads CASSWTGGQPQHF.

As to this clone: The read ends 3 residues before the CDR3 terminus; that terminus is restored from the germline J gene. The chain has TRBV7-2 and TRBJ2-1, with 7 positions matching TRBD2. Trimming cost V 1 base and J 4 bases; bases outside gene matches: 4. CDR3 size: 15 residues. The germline V gene has CDR1 SGHTA and CDR2 FQGNSA. The CDR3 region is CASSLGREFYNEQFF. The CDR3 DNA, read in part, is TGTGCCAGCAGCTTAGGGCGGGAGTTTTACAATGAG.

This clone was observed a few times. The CDR3 is cut off 3 residues early in the read; its end comes from the germline J gene. The rearrangement uses TRBV11-2 and TRBJ2-1, with 7 nucleotides matching TRBD1. This CDR3 has 12 amino acids. CDR1 is SGHAT and CDR2 is FQNNGV in the germline V gene. After removal of 8 bases from V and 6 bases from J, the junction contained 4 bases not matched to a gene. The CDR3: CASREGANEQFF. The DNA read from the CDR3 is TGTGCCAGCCGTGAGGGGGCCAATGAG.

The table lists this clone with many counts. The read terminates 3 residues ahead of where the CDR3 ends, so the germline J gene completes it. This chain connects TRBV5-1 to TRBJ2-3; D might be TRBD2 (6 bases). CDR3 size: 14 residues. Germline CDR1 is SGHRS and CDR2 is YFSETQ. The part of the CDR3 DNA that was read is TGCGCCAGCAGCAATAAAGGGGAGGCCGCCACG. This encodes CASSNKGEAAT. The whole CDR3 region reads CASSNKGEAATQYF.

This clone was counted many times. The CDR3 is cut off 3 residues early in the read; its end comes from the germline J gene. The chain employs TRBV19 and TRBJ2-2, with 10 bases lining up with TRBD1. V dropped 5 bases and J dropped 4; count of bases not matched to a gene: 10. Germline V CDR1 and CDR2: LNHDA, SQIVND (reference sequence). The CDR3 sequence is 17 residues long. CDR3 protein: CASSLSDRGRGTGELFF. The covered CDR3 bases are TGTGCCAGTAGTCTCTCAGACAGGGGGCGCGGCACCGGGGAG. The variable domain in full, with the rest retrieved from reference TRBV19 and TRBJ2-2, is DGGITQSPKYLFRKEGQNVTLSCEQNLNHDAMYWYRQDPGQGLRLIYYSQIVNDFQKGDIAEGYSVSREKKESFPLTVTSAQKNPTAFYLCASSLSDRGRGTGELFFGEGSRLTVL.

This clone was picked up many times. The read terminates 3 residues ahead of where the CDR3 ends, so the germline J gene completes it. The rearrangement joins TRBV7-2 to TRBJ2-1; 10 nucleotides match TRBD1. V was clipped by 5 bases and J by 4 bases; unmatched bases: 5. Germline V CDR1 and CDR2: SGHTA, FQGNSA. This CDR3 region has 15 residues. The CDR3: CASSLRDRGYNEQFF. Partial CDR3 DNA: TGTGCCAGCAGCCTCCGGGACAGGGGTTACAATGAG.

Only a few counts were recorded for this clone. The read falls 3 residues short of the CDR3 end, and the missing part is taken from the germline J gene. J is TRBJ2-5 and V is TRBV11-2, with TRBD2 matching 9 bases. The V segment lost 2 bases and the J segment 5 bases; nucleotides outside the gene matches: 6. This CDR3 is 15 amino acids long. In germline, CDR1 is SGHAT, CDR2 FQNNGV. The covered CDR3 bases are TGTGCCAGCAGCTTATTAGCGGGAGTTTGGGAGACC. Its translation is CASSLLAGVWET. The whole CDR3 reads CASSLLAGVWETQYF.

There are many counts of this clone. The read is 3 residues too short to cover the CDR3 end, so that end is filled in from the germline J gene. The rearrangement uses TRBV20-1 and TRBJ1-1, with 9 bases fitting TRBD1. This CDR3 region has 16 residues. Germline loops: CDR1 DFQATT, CDR2 SNEGSKA (reference sequence). Trimming removed 0 bases from V and 3 bases from J; junction bases left unmatched: 8. The CDR3 loop is CSAREIDRGSDTEAFF. CDR3 bases read: TGCAGTGCTAGAGAAATCGACAGGGGGTCGGACACTGAA.

In the case of this clone: Read data end 3 residues before the CDR3 end; the end is taken from the germline J gene. The J gene is TRBJ2-3, the V gene TRBV7-9; TRBD1 aligns across 7 bases. CDR1 and CDR2 (germline): SEHNR, FQNEAQ (reference sequence). The CDR3 is 14 residues long. The CDR3: CASSLEGQLETQYF. Partial CDR3 DNA: TGTGCCAGCAGCTTAGAGGGACAGTTGGAGACG.

This clone occurred many times. The read terminates 3 residues ahead of where the CDR3 ends, so the germline J gene completes it. This chain links TRBV7-2 with TRBJ2-2, with TRBD2 as a possible D gene (5 bases). This CDR3 is 13 amino acids long. Germline CDR1 and CDR2: SGHTA and FQGNSA. V gave up 4 bases and J gave up 5 bases, with 8 bases separating them. This CDR3 is CASSSTRTGELFF. The covered CDR3 bases are TGTGCCAGCAGCTCAACTAGAACCGGGGAG.

The sample holds a few counts of this clone. The read comes to an end 3 residues before the CDR3 does, leaving the germline J gene to fill in the end. V is TRBV19 and J is TRBJ2-3; 7 positions match TRBD1. Germline-derived CDR1 and CDR2 are LNHDA and SQIVND (reference sequence). The length of the CDR3 is 15 residues. The part of the CDR3 DNA that was read is TGTGCCAGTAGTCCTGGACAGGCATCTAATCAGCCG. Its translation is CASSPGQASNQP. The full CDR3 sequence reads CASSPGQASNQPQYF. Full variable domain (remainder filled in from reference TRBV19 and TRBJ2-3): DGGITQSPKYLFRKEGQNVTLSCEQNLNHDAMYWYRQDPGQGLRLIYYSQIVNDFQKGDIAEGYSVSREKKESFPLTVTSAQKNPTAFYLCASSPGQASNQPQYFGPGTRLTVL.

This clone was observed at least ten times. The junction differs from germline at one of its ends, possibly a read error. The CDR3 protein is CAISERRDGSTGLILDTQYF. The sequenced CDR3 bases are TGTGCCATTAGTGAGCGCCGGGACGGATCTACAGGGCTGATTTTAGATACG. The chain employs TRBV10-3 and TRBJ2-3; maybe TRBD1 (6 bases). Read data end 3 residues before the CDR3 end; the end is taken from the germline J gene. Germline CDR1 ENHRY, CDR2 SYGVKD. The CDR3 has 20 amino acids.

In this sample, this clone turned up many times. The CDR3 goes on 3 residues after the read ends, and that part is filled in from the germline J gene. J is TRBJ2-6 and V is TRBV20-1; D is undetermined. Germline CDR1 DFQATT, CDR2 SNEGSKA (reference sequence). V was clipped by 0 bases and J by 4 bases, with 10 bases between them. This CDR3 spans 15 amino acids. This chain's CDR3 is CSARDIAAGANVLTF. The part of the CDR3 DNA that was read is TGCAGTGCTAGAGATATAGCAGCGGGGGCCAACGTC.

This clone appeared many times. The read gets to within 3 residues of the CDR3 end, and the germline J gene fills in the rest. The chain couples TRBV20-1 to TRBJ2-3, with D tentatively TRBD1 (5 bases). V lost 2 bases and J 3 bases, leaving 15 bases between the germline ends. Germline loops: CDR1 DFQATT, CDR2 SNEGSKA (reference sequence). This CDR3 spans 15 amino acids. CDR3 bases read: TGCAGTGCTAGAAGGTGGCAGGGTGGTACAGATACG. Amino acid sequence: CSARRWQGGTDT. From start to end, the CDR3 is CSARRWQGGTDTQYF.

This clone appeared many times. Sequencing ends 3 residues short of the CDR3 end; the germline J gene provides the rest. This sequence joins TRBV30 and TRBJ2-5, with D perhaps TRBD2 (8 bases). Germline V lookup: CDR1 GTSNPN, CDR2 SVGIG (reference sequence). The CDR3 spans 14 residues. The germline V and J ends were trimmed by 4 bases and 5 bases, with 17 bases remaining between them. Partial CDR3 DNA: TGTGCCTGGAACCCGGGAGGGGGCAGGGAGACC. Protein product: CAWNPGGGRET. The whole CDR3 sequence is CAWNPGGGRETQYF. Based on the CDR3 plus reference TRBV30 and TRBJ2-5, the full variable domain is SQTIHQWPATLVQPVGSPLSLECTVEGTSNPNLYWYRQAAGRGLQLLFYSVGIGQISSEVPQNLSASRPQDRQFILSSKKLLLSDSGFYLCAWNPGGGRETQYFGPGTRLLVL.

Many counts were recorded for this clone. The read comes to an end 3 residues before the CDR3 does, leaving the germline J gene to fill in the end. The rearrangement uses TRBV12-3 or TRBV12-4 and TRBJ2-3; 12 bases align to TRBD2. The J segment lost 0 bases and the V segment lost 5 bases, leaving 6 bases of the junction unmatched. There are 17 residues in the CDR3. CDR3 DNA, as far as it was read: TGTGCCAGCAGTACCGCCGGGACTAGCGGGAGCACAGATACG. Protein product: CASSTAGTSGSTDT. The full CDR3 reads CASSTAGTSGSTDTQYF.

This clone has a count of ten or more. The read is 3 residues too short to cover the CDR3 end, so that end is filled in from the germline J gene. V is TRBV11-2 and J is TRBJ2-7; D ambiguous. Germline V gives CDR1 SGHAT, CDR2 FQNNGV. The V end lost 4 bases, the J end lost 0 bases, and 7 bases lay between the germline ends. CDR3 length: 13 amino acids. The part of the CDR3 DNA that was read is TGTGCCAGCAGCTACACAGCCTCCTACGAG. Its translation: CASSYTASYE. The entire CDR3 protein is CASSYTASYEQYF.

This clone was recorded many times. The read gets to within 3 residues of the CDR3 end, and the germline J gene fills in the rest. This sequence joins TRBV7-3 and TRBJ2-1, with 9 nucleotides matching TRBD1. CDR3 length equals 15 residues. Germline assignment: CDR1 SGHTA and CDR2 FQGTGA. With V trimmed by 0 bases and J by 7 bases, 4 bases remained unmatched. Partial CDR3 DNA: TGTGCCAGCAGCTTAACCGGGACAGGGTTTAATGAG. Its protein product is CASSLTGTGFNE. The whole CDR3 sequence reads CASSLTGTGFNEQFF. The full variable domain, rest sourced from reference TRBV7-3 and TRBJ2-1, is GAGVSQTPSNKVTEKGKYVELRCDPISGHTALYWYRQSLGQGPEFLIYFQGTGAADDSGLPNDRFFAVRPEGSVSTLKIQRTERGDSAVYLCASSLTGTGFNEQFFGPGTRLTVL.

In this sample, this clone turned up many times. The sequence runs out 3 residues before the end of the CDR3; the remainder is reconstructed from the germline J gene. The chain uses TRBV5-1 and TRBJ2-5, with TRBD1 matching 12 bases. The V and J ends lost 4 bases and 5 bases, in that order; junction bases with no gene match: 9. CDR1 and CDR2 (germline): SGHRS, YFSETQ. CDR3 length: 16 residues. The CDR3 sequence: CASSPTGTGGSETQYF. The sequenced CDR3 bases are TGCGCCAGCAGCCCAACAGGGACAGGGGGCTCGGAGACC.

This clone was counted between two and nine times. Read coverage stops 3 residues before the CDR3 terminus; the germline J gene supplies the remainder. The J gene is TRBJ2-1, the V gene TRBV7-9; 10 bases map to TRBD2. The CDR3 totals 14 residues. The ends lost 1 base at V and 8 bases at J; junction bases unmatched: 2. CDR1 and CDR2 (germline): SEHNR, FQNEAQ (reference sequence). The CDR3 sequence is CASSLVLAGDEQFF. The CDR3 DNA, read in part, is TGTGCCAGCAGCTTAGTTCTAGCGGGAGATGAG.

Details on this clone: The sequenced fragment ends 3 residues before the CDR3 boundary, so the rest is inferred from the germline J gene. The chain uses TRBV30 and TRBJ2-2, with D possibly TRBD1 on 6 matching bases. This CDR3 comprises 13 residues. Germline CDR1 and CDR2: GTSNPN and SVGIG (reference sequence). The CDR3 is CAGGHPFNEKLFF. Incomplete CDR3 DNA: TGTGCCGGGGGACACCCCTTTAATGAAAAG.

This clone occurred a few times. The read terminates 3 residues ahead of where the CDR3 ends, so the germline J gene completes it. This chain links TRBV18 with TRBJ2-2, with 7 nucleotides matching TRBD1. CDR1 is KGHSH, CDR2 LQKENI, per germline. This CDR3 spans 16 amino acids. The CDR3 bases that were read are TGTGCCAGCTCACTACGAACAACAGGGGCGGGTGAAAAG. Protein product: CASSLRTTGAGEK. The complete CDR3 protein is CASSLRTTGAGEKLFF.